This T cell receptor beta chain was identified during a study of cytomegalovirus exposure and HLA in healthy donors. This clone came up once. Its antigen is as yet unknown. The study, taken as a whole, reports: Confirmation in vitro established that three CMV-associated chains were specific for CMV antigens. Most TCR sequences were rare, but some public TCRs occurred in many donors. Researchers counted 180 or so TCR beta chains as cytomegalovirus-associated. The tendency of first-cohort TCR clusters to co-occur in the 120 or so validation repertoires emerged from a later analysis.

Libraries were prepared by immunoSEQ multiplex PCR; TCRdb keeps only in-frame clonotypes and omits some of them. Seen here are 190,000 or so clones, about 79% observed once, and the top ten hold roughly an eighth. The length of the CDR3 is 13 residues. The V gene lost 0 bases and the J gene lost 1 base, with 6 bases spanning the gap. Germline CDR1 and CDR2: GTSNPN and SVGIG (reference sequence). The sample consisted of PBMCs. This TCR was recovered from a woman aged 25-40 years in good health and CMV-seropositive. The chain joins TRBV30 to TRBJ1-1; D not resolved. The chain's CDR3 is CAWSVQWNTEAFF. DNA for the CDR3: TGTGCCTGGAGTGTGCAGTGGAACACTGAAGCTTTCTTT.